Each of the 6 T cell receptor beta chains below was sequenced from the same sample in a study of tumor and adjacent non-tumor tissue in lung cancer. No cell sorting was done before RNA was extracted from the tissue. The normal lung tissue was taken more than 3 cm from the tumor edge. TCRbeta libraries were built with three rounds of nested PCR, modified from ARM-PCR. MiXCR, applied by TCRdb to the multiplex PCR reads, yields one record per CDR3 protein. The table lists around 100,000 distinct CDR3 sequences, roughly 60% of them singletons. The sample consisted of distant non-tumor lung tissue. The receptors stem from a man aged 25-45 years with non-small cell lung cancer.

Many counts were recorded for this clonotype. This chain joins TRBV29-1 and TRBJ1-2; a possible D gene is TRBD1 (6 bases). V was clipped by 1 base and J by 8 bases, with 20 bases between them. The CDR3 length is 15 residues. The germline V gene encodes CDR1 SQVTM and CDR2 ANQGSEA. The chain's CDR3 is CSVEAGPTGFDGYTF. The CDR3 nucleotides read TGCAGCGTTGAAGCTGGCCCCACAGGGTTCGACGGCTACACCTTC.

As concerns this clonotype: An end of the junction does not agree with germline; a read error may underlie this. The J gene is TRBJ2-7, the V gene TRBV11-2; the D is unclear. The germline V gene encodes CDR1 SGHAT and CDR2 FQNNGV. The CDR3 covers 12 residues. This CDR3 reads CASSFVSYEQYF. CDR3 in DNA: TGTGCCAGCAGCTTTGTCTCCTATGAGCAGTACTTC.

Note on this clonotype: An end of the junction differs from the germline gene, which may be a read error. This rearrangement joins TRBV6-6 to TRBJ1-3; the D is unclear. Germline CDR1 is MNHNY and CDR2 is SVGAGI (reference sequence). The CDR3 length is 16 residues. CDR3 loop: CASSLMAGLSGSTIYF. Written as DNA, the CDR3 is TGTGCCAGCAGCCTGATGGCCGGTCTCTCTGGAAGCACCATATACTTT.

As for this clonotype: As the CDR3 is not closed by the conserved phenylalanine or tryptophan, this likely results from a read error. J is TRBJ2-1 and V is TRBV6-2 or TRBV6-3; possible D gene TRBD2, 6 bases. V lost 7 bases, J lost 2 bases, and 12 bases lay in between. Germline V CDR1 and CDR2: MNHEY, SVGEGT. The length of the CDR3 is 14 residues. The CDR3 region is CASMMEGTYNEQFS. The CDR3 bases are TGTGCCAGCATGATGGAGGGGACCTACAATGAGCAGTTCTCC.

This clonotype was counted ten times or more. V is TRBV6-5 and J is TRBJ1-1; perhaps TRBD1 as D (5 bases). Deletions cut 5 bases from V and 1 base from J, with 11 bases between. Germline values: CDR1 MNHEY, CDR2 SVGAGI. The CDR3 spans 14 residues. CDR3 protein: CASSTVGRNTEAFF. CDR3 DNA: TGTGCCAGCAGTACCGTGGGGCGGAACACTGAAGCTTTCTTT.

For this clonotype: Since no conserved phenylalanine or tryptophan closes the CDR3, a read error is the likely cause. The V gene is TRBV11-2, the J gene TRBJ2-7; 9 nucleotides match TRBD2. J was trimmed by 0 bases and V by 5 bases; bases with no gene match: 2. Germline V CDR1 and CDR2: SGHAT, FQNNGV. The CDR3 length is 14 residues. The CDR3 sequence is CASSVGLASYEQYS. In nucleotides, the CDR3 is TGTGCCAGCAGCGTGGGACTAGCCTCCTACGAGCAGTACTCA.